This paragraph covers one T cell receptor beta chain sequence. V was trimmed by 2 bases and J by 7 bases, leaving 9 bases between them. Germline-derived CDR1 and CDR2 are MNHEY and SMNVEV (reference sequence). This CDR3 is built from 13 residues. The data originate from a study of graft-versus-host responses after intestinal transplantation. Libraries were prepared by immunoSEQ multiplex PCR; TCRdb keeps only in-frame clonotypes and omits some of them. Of about 20,000 clones listed, around 86% are singletons. The chain links TRBV27 to TRBJ2-1; a possible D gene is TRBD2 (5 bases). The sequencing used PBMCs, collected roughly 32 weeks after intestinal transplant. The sequence derives from a human patient who received an intestinal transplant, so some T cells may come from the graft donor. DNA for the CDR3: TGTGCCAGCAGTTTAGGTAGGAGGAATGAGCAGTTCTTC. It encodes CASSLGRRNEQFF.